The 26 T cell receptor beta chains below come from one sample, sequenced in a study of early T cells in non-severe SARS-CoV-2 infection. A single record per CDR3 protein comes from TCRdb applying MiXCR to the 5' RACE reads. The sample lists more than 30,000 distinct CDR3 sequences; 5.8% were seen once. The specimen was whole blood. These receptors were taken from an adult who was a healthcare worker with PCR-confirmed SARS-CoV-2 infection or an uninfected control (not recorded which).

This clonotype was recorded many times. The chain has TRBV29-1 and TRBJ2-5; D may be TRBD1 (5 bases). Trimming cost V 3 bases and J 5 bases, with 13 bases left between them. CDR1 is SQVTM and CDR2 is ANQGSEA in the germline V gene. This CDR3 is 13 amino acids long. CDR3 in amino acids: CSVETDILETQYF. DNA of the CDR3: TGCAGCGTTGAGACGGACATTCTCGAGACCCAGTACTTC.

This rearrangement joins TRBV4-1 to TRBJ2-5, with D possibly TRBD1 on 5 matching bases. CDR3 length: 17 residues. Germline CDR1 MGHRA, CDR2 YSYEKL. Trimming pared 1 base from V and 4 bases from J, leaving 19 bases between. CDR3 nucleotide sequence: TGCGCCAGCAGCCAAGGCCCCCTCTTAACAGGTAGAGAGACCCAGTACTTC. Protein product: CASSQGPLLTGRETQYF.

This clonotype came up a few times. This chain's CDR3 is CASTRTVATNEKLFF. Written as DNA, the CDR3 is TGTGCCAGCACCCGGACAGTTGCAACTAATGAAAAACTGTTTTTT. The rearrangement joins TRBV5-5 to TRBJ1-4, with a tentative D call TRBD1 (6 bases). This CDR3 has 15 amino acids. The germline CDR1 and CDR2 sequences are SGHKS and YYEKEE (reference sequence). V shed 6 bases and J shed 0 bases, with 12 bases lying between them.

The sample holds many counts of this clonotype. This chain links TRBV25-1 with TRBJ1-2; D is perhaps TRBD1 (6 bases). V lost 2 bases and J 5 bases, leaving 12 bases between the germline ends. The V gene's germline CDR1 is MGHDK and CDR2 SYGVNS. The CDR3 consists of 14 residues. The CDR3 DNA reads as TGTGCCAGCAGTGAACTGGGGGCTAGTTATGGCTACACCTTC. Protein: CASSELGASYGYTF.

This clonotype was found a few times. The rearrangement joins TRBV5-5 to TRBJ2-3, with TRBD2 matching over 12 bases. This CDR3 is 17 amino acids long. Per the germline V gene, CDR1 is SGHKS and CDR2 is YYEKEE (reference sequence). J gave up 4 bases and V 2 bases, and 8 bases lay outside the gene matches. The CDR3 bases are TGTGCCAGCAGCTTCGAGGGCCTAGCGGGAGGGCCAGATACGCAGTATTTT. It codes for CASSFEGLAGGPDTQYF.

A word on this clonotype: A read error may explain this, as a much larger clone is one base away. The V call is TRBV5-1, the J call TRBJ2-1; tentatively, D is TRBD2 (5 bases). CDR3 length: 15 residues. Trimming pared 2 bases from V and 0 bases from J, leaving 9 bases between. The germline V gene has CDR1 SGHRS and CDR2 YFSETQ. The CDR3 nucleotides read TGCGCCAGCAGCTTCGGGGAGCACTCCTACAATGAGCAGTTCTTC. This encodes CASSFGEHSYNEQFF.

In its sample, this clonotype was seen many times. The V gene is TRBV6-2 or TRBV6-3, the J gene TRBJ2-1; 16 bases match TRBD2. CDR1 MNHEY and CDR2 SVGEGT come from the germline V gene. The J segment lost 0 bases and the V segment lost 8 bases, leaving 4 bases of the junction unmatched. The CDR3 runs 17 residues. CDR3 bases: TGTGCCAGCTGGGGACTAGCGGGAGGGAGCTCCTACAATGAGCAGTTCTTC. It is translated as CASWGLAGGSSYNEQFF.

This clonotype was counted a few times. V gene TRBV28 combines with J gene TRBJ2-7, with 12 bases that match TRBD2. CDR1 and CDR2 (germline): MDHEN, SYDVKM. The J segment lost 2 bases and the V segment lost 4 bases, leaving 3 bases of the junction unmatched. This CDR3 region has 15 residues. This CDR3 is CASSSGLAGPYEQYF. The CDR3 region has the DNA TGTGCCAGCAGTTCCGGACTAGCGGGACCCTACGAGCAGTACTTC.

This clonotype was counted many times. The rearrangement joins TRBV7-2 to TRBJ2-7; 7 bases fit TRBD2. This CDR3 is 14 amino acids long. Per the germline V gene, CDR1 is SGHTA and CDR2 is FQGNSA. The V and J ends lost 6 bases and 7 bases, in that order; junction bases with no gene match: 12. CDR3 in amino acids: CASSPGRAAGEQYF. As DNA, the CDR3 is TGTGCCAGCAGTCCGGGGAGGGCTGCTGGGGAGCAGTACTTC.

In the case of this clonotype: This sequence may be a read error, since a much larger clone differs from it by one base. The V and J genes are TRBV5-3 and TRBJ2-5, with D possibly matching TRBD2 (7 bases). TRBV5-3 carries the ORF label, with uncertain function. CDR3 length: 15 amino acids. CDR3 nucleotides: TGTGCCAGAAGCTTGCGGGGGGCCGACCAAGAGACCCCGTACTTC. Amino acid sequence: CARSLRGADQETPYF.

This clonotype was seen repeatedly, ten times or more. The CDR3, as DNA: TGTGCCAGCAGCTTAGCAGGGGGCGCGAGCGGGGAGCTGTTTTTT. It encodes CASSLAGGASGELFF. The chain recombines TRBV7-2 with TRBJ2-2, with 7 nucleotides matching TRBD1. The CDR3 consists of 15 residues. Germline CDR1 is SGHTA and CDR2 is FQGNSA. The V and J ends lost 0 bases and 7 bases, in that order; junction bases with no gene match: 5.

The CDR3 region has the DNA TGCGCCAGCAGCTTCCTCGGGACAGGGGGCGAGAATGAGCAGTTCTTC. Protein sequence: CASSFLGTGGENEQFF. The J gene is TRBJ2-1, the V gene TRBV5-1; 12 bases match TRBD1. CDR3 size: 16 residues. The ends lost 2 bases at V and 7 bases at J; junction bases unmatched: 7. Germline assignment: CDR1 SGHRS and CDR2 YFSETQ.

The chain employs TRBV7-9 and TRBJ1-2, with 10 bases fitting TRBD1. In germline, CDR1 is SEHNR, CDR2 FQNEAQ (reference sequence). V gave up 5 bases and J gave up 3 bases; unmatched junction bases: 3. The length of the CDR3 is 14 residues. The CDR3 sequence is CASSAGQGHYGYTF. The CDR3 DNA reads TGTGCCAGCAGCGCGGGACAGGGGCACTATGGCTACACCTTC.

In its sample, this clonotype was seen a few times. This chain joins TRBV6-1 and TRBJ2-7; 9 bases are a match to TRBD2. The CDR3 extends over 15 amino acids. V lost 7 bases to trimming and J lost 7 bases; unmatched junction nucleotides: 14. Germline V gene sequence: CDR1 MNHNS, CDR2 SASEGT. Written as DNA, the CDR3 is TGTGCCAGCATGCCTTCGCGGGGGGGTCCGGGTGAGCAGTACTTC. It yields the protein CASMPSRGGPGEQYF.

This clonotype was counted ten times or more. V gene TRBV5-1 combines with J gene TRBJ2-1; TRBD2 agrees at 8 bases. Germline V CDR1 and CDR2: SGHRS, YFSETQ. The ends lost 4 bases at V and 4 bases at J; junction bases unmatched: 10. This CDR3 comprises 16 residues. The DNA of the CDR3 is TGCGCCAGCAGCCAGCTTGCGGGGGGTAATTACAATGAGCAGTTCTTC. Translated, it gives CASSQLAGGNYNEQFF.

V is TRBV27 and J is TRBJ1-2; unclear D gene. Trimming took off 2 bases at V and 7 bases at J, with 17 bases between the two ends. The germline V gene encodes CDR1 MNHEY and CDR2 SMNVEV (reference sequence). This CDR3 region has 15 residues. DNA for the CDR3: TGTGCCAGCAGTTTAACGGACTCCGCTAGAGGTGGCTACACCTTC. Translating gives CASSLTDSARGGYTF.

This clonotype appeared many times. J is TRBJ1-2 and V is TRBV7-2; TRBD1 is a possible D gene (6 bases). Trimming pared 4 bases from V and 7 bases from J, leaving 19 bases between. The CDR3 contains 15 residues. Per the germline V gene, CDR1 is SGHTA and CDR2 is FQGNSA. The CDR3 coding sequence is TGTGCCAGCAGCTATTTAACAGGGTTGGGCTTTGGCTACACCTTC. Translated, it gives CASSYLTGLGFGYTF.

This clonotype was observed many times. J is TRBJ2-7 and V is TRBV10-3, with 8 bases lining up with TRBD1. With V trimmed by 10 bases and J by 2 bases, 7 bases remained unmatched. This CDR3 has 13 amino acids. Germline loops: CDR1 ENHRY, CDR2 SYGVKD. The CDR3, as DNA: TGTGCCACTTCGACAGGGGAAACCTACGAGCAGTACTTC. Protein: CATSTGETYEQYF.

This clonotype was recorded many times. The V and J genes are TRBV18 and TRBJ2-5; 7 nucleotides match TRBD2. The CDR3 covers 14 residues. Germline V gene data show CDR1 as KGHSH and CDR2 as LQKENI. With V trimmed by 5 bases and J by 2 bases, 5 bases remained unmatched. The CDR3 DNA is TGTGCCAGCTCAGTCAGAGCGGGGCAAGAGACCCAGTACTTC. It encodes CASSVRAGQETQYF.

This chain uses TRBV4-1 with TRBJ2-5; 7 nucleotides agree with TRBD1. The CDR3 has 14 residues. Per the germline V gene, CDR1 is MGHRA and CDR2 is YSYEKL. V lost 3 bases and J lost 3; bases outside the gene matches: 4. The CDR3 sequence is CASSHEGTEETQYF. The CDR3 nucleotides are TGCGCCAGCAGCCACGAGGGGACAGAAGAGACCCAGTACTTC.

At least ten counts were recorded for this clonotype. CDR3 sequence reads: CASSEDSTYNSPLHF. CDR3 nucleotides: TGTGCCAGCAGTGAGGACAGCACTTATAATTCACCCCTCCACTTT. The genes are TRBV2 and TRBJ1-6, with D possibly being TRBD1 (6 bases). The CDR3 runs 15 residues. Germline values: CDR1 SNHLY, CDR2 FYNNEI. Trimming took off 3 bases at V and 4 bases at J, with 10 bases between the two ends.

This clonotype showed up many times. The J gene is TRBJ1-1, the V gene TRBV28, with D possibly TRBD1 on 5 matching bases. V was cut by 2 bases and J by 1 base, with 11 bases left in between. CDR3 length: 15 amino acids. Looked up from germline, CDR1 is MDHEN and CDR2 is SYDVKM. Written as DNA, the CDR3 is TGTGCCAGCAGTTTAGGACAATCTAGGAACACTGAAGCTTTCTTT. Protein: CASSLGQSRNTEAFF.

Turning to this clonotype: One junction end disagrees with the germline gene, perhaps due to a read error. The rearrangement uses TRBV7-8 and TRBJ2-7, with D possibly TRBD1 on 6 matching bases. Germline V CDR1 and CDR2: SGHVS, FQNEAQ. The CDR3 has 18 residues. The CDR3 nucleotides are TGTGCCAGCAGCCCGGCCCCTATGGGGGCAGGGGCCACCTACGTGCAGTACTTC. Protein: CASSPAPMGAGATYVQYF. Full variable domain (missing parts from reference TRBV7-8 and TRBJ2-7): GAGVSQSPRYKVAKRGQDVALRCDPISGHVSLFWYQQALGQGPEFLTYFQNEAQLDKSGLPSDRFFAERPEGSVSTLKIQRTQQEDSAVYLCASSPAPMGAGATYVQYFGPGTRLTVT.

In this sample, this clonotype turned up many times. The CDR3 bases are TGTGCCAGCAGCTTAATGGGCAACCAACCATATCATGGCTACACCTTC. Encoded protein: CASSLMGNQPYHGYTF. The chain employs TRBV7-2 and TRBJ1-2; D is unclear. Trimming removed 2 bases from V and 6 bases from J, with 19 bases in between. This CDR3 is 16 amino acids long. The germline gives CDR1 SGHTA, CDR2 FQGNSA. Complete variable domain (other parts from reference TRBV7-2 and TRBJ1-2): GAGVSQSPSNKVTEKGKDVELRCDPISGHTALYWYRQSLGQGLEFLIYFQGNSAPDKSGLPSDRFSAERTGGSVSTLTIQRTQQEDSAVYLCASSLMGNQPYHGYTFGSGTRLTVV.

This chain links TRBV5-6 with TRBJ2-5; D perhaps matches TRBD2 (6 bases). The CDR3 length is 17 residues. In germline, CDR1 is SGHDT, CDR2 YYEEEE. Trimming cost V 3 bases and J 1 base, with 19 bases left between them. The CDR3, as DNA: TGTGCCAGCAGCTCCACTGCGGGACGGAGGATCCAAGAGACCCAGTACTTC. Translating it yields CASSSTAGRRIQETQYF.

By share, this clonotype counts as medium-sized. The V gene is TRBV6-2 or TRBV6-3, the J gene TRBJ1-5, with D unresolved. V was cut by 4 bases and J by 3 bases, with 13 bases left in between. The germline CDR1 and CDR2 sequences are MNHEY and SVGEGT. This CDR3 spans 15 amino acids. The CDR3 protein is CASSSLLRNNQPQHF. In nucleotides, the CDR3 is TGTGCCAGCAGTTCTTTACTCAGGAACAATCAGCCCCAGCATTTT.